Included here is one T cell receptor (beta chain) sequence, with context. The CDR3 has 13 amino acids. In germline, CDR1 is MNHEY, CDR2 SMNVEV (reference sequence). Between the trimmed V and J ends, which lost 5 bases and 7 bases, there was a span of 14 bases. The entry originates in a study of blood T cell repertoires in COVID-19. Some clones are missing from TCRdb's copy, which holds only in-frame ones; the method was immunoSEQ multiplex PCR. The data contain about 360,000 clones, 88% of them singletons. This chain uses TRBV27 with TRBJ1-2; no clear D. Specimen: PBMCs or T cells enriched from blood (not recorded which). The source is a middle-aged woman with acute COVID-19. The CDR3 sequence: CASSPRVGGGYTF. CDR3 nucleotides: TGTGCCAGCAGTCCCCGGGTTGGTGGTGGCTACACCTTC.